This T cell receptor (beta chain) was captured in a study of T cell changes during pregnancy in multiple sclerosis (dated by TCRdb to about 2019). Context from the whole study: The study looked at changes in the T cell repertoire across pregnancy in women with multiple sclerosis.

In the germline V gene (reference sequence), CDR1 corresponds to GTSNPN and CDR2 to SVGIG. Germline trimming amounts to 4 bases on V and 4 bases on J, with 5 as the count of junction bases outside the gene matches. Spanning cysteine to phenylalanine, the CDR3 consists of 14 amino acids. The only DNA kept is the CDR3, 42 bases in frame from the first base. Comment on this clone: Its antigen is not yet known. Base quality data are lacking; no much larger clone is found one base away.

Library creation used the immunoSEQ multiplex PCR assay. TCRdb took over this immuneACCESS table, retaining in-frame rearrangements with V and J assigned. Such tables are incomplete; in checked studies, under half of the missing clones stem from an unresolved V gene, and the remainder is unexplained. The table for this sample lists 60,000 or so clones; approximately 92% of them were counted only once. 0.75% to 0.95% of the sample rests with the top ten. The chain uses TRBV30 and TRBJ1-2; 11 central bases correspond to TRBD1. The receptor's source is a female donor with multiple sclerosis, enrolled in a pregnancy study. This material consisted of peripheral blood, taken in the first trimester of pregnancy. At the DNA level, the sequence is TGTGCCTGGACGCGGACAGGGGGCTTCTATGGCTACACCTTC. Its coded protein is CAWTRTGGFYGYTF.